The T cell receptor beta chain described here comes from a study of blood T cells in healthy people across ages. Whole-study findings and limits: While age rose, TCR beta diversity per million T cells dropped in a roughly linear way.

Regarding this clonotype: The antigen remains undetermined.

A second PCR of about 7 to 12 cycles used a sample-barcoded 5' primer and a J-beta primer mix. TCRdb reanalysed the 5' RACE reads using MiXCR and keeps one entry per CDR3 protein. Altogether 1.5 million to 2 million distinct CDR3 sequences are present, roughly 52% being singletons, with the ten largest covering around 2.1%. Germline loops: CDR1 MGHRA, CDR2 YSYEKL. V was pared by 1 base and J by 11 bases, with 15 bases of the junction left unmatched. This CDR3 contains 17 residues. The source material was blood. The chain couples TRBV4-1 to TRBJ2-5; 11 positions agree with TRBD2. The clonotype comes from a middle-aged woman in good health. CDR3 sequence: CASSQGFGSGGADEQYF. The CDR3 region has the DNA TGCGCCAGCAGCCAAGGTTTTGGTAGCGGGGGGGCGGATGAGCAGTACTTC.